This TCR beta chain was identified during a study of PD-L1 blockade in urothelial cancer. The overall study: About 85% of the roughly 29 patients were men whose urothelial cancer was bladder-origin. Anywhere from 0 to 3 prior chemotherapy regimens had been received by patients.

PCRs were each spiked with synthetic TCR analog templates. Measured with immunoSEQ multiplex PCR; TCRdb has only the in-frame clones, and not every one. Of 85,000 to 90,000 clones in the sample, 70% to 90% were seen once. Germline CDR1 GTSNPN, CDR2 SVGIG (reference sequence). This CDR3 is 15 amino acids long. V shed 5 bases and J 5 bases; nucleotides not matched to a gene: 10. This sample's time point: pretreatment peripheral blood. V and J are TRBV30 and TRBJ1-5, with TRBD1 matching 9 bases. Material: PBMCs, obtained around atezolizumab (anti-PD-L1) treatment. The sequence was obtained from a woman over 75 with urothelial cancer. CDR3 region: CAWDPGQGFHQPQHF. Written as DNA, the CDR3 is TGTGCCTGGGACCCGGGACAGGGCTTCCATCAGCCCCAGCATTTT.